These 17 T cell receptor beta chains were sequenced from one sample in a study of control samples from healthy donors and cancer patients. This table comes from immunoSEQ multiplex PCR, and its TCRdb copy is limited to in-frame clones, with some not included. The sample lists 85,000 to 95,000 clones, roughly nine tenths seen once, with over 0.75% in the top ten. Sequenced: blood. The source of these receptors is a woman in her 30s in good health.

The V and J genes are TRBV18 and TRBJ1-1, with a possible D match to TRBD1 (5 bases). The germline V gene has CDR1 KGHSH and CDR2 LQKENI. The CDR3 runs to 16 residues. The ends were cut back, 3 bases at V and 1 base at J, with 15 bases in the middle. The CDR3 coding sequence is TGTGCCAGCTCACCCCAGGCCGGACACCGGAACACTGAAGCTTTCTTT. It yields the protein CASSPQAGHRNTEAFF.

The chain links TRBV7-9 to TRBJ1-6; D is unresolved. The CDR3 is 12 amino acids. Germline V CDR1 and CDR2: SEHNR, FQNEAQ (reference sequence). V lost 8 bases, J lost 5 bases, and 7 bases lay in between. CDR3 nucleotide sequence: TGTGCCAGCCGACGGGATAATTCACCCCTCCACTTT. This codes for CASRRDNSPLHF.

The chain couples TRBV5-1 to TRBJ2-1; TRBD2 matches at 9 bases. V lost 2 bases, J lost 8 bases, and 11 bases stayed unmatched. Germline CDR1 and CDR2: SGHRS and YFSETQ. The CDR3 spans 16 residues. CDR3 region: CASSLQPGLAGDEQFF. The CDR3 DNA follows: TGCGCCAGCAGCTTACAACCGGGACTAGCAGGCGATGAGCAGTTCTTC.

The chain joins TRBV11-3 to TRBJ2-2; D not certain. The CDR3 spans 15 residues. V was shortened by 4 bases and J by 6 bases, with 15 bases between the two germline ends. Germline V gives CDR1 SGHNT, CDR2 YENEEA. CDR3 bases: TGTGCCAGCAGCTCGGCAATGTCCCCGTCCGGGGAGCTGTTTTTT. This gives the protein CASSSAMSPSGELFF.

This chain uses TRBV28 with TRBJ1-5; D gene unclear. The V gene's germline CDR1 is MDHEN and CDR2 SYDVKM. There are 16 residues in the CDR3. With 9 bases removed from V and 2 bases from J, the gap between germline ends came to 20 bases. For the CDR3, the DNA is TGTGCCAGTATTAAGTCGGAGGGAAGGGGCAATCAGCCCCAGCATTTT. This translates into CASIKSEGRGNQPQHF. Supplemented by reference TRBV28 and TRBJ1-5, the full variable domain reads DVKVTQSSRYLVKRTGEKVFLECVQDMDHENMFWYRQDPGLGLRLIYFSYDVKMKEKGDIPEGYSVSREKKERFSLILESASTNQTSMYLCASIKSEGRGNQPQHFGDGTRLSIL.

The rearrangement uses TRBV6-1 and TRBJ1-2; D gene uncertain. Trimming took 3 bases from V and 2 from J, leaving 7 bases between them. Germline V gene lookup returns CDR1 MNHNS and CDR2 SASEGT. CDR3 length: 13 amino acids. In nucleotides, the CDR3 is TGTGCCAGCAGTGATCTAAGCAACTATGGCTACACCTTC. Its translation: CASSDLSNYGYTF.

The chain combines TRBV27 with TRBJ2-1; maybe TRBD2 (5 bases). V gave up 3 bases and J gave up 12 bases, with 15 bases separating them. Germline V gene lookup returns CDR1 MNHEY and CDR2 SMNVEV (reference sequence). This CDR3 is built from 13 residues. Here the CDR3 DNA reads TGTGCCAGCAGTTTCCTCACGAGGGAAGGGCAGTTCTTC. This codes for CASSFLTREGQFF.

CDR3 residues: CASSIGTRGTEAFF. CDR3 coding DNA: TGTGCCAGTAGTATAGGGACTAGGGGCACTGAAGCTTTCTTT. This rearrangement joins TRBV19 to TRBJ1-1, with D possibly matching TRBD1 (5 bases). Germline CDR1 and CDR2: LNHDA and SQIVND (reference sequence). The germline V and J ends were trimmed by 1 base and 4 bases, with 10 bases remaining between them. The CDR3 runs to 14 residues. The whole variable domain, remainder taken from reference TRBV19 and TRBJ1-1, is DGGITQSPKYLFRKEGQNVTLSCEQNLNHDAMYWYRQDPGQGLRLIYYSQIVNDFQKGDIAEGYSVSREKKESFPLTVTSAQKNPTAFYLCASSIGTRGTEAFFGQGTRLTVV.

This chain connects TRBV2 to TRBJ1-1; unclear D gene. Germline CDR1 and CDR2: SNHLY and FYNNEI. The CDR3 length is 14 residues. Trimming took 6 bases from V and 5 from J, leaving 16 bases between them. CDR3 residues: CASRGIGEETEAFF. In DNA form, the CDR3 reads TGTGCCAGCAGGGGCATCGGTGAGGAGACTGAAGCTTTCTTT.

This sequence joins TRBV3-1 (or the pseudogene TRBV3-2) and TRBJ2-1, with 7 bases matching TRBD2. V lost 3 bases to trimming and J lost 0 bases; unmatched junction nucleotides: 11. CDR1 is LGHDT, CDR2 YNNKEL, per germline (reference sequence). The CDR3 contains 18 residues. The CDR3: CASSQAGVISFSYNEQFF. In DNA form, the CDR3 reads TGTGCCAGCAGCCAGGCGGGAGTGATCTCATTCTCCTACAATGAGCAGTTCTTC.

The chain uses TRBV7-2 and TRBJ2-2, with TRBD2 identical over 13 bases. Germline assignment: CDR1 SGHTA and CDR2 FQGNSA. V was pared by 4 bases and J by 8 bases, with 7 bases of the junction left unmatched. This CDR3 spans 16 amino acids. CDR3 amino acids: CASSSRLAGGVGELFF. In DNA form, the CDR3 reads TGTGCCAGCAGCTCTAGACTAGCGGGAGGAGTGGGGGAGCTGTTTTTT.

This clone was observed once. The V gene is TRBV28, the J gene TRBJ2-1; 7 nucleotides match TRBD1. Per germline, CDR1 MDHEN and CDR2 SYDVKM. The CDR3 is made up of 17 amino acids. Trimming took 4 bases from V and 6 from J; bases not matched to a gene: 15. Here the CDR3 reads CASSSTLRGGFINEQFF. Written as DNA, the CDR3 is TGTGCCAGCAGTTCAACTCTCAGAGGGGGCTTTATCAATGAGCAGTTCTTC. The full variable domain, with the rest looked up from reference TRBV28 and TRBJ2-1, is DVKVTQSSRYLVKRTGEKVFLECVQDMDHENMFWYRQDPGLGLRLIYFSYDVKMKEKGDIPEGYSVSREKKERFSLILESASTNQTSMYLCASSSTLRGGFINEQFFGPGTRLTVL.

The CDR3 coding sequence is TGTGCCAGCAGCGAAACCCCCCCGGACTATGACGAGCAGTTCTTC. It encodes CASSETPPDYDEQFF. The chain has TRBV5-6 and TRBJ2-1; tentative D call: TRBD2 (6 bases). The V gene's germline CDR1 is SGHDT and CDR2 YYEEEE. The CDR3 extends over 15 amino acids. Trimming took off 4 bases at V and 10 bases at J, with 21 bases between the two ends. Looking up the rest from reference TRBV5-6 and TRBJ2-1 gives the full variable domain: DAGVTQSPTHLIKTRGQQVTLRCSPKSGHDTVSWYQQALGQGPQFIFQYYEEEERQRGNFPDRFSGHQFPNYSSELNVNALLLGDSALYLCASSETPPDYDEQFFGPGTRLTVL.

The sample holds one count of this clone. The V gene is TRBV13, the J gene TRBJ1-1, with D possibly being TRBD1 (6 bases). CDR1 is PRHDT and CDR2 is FYEKMQ in the germline V gene (reference sequence). This CDR3 region has 14 residues. The V end lost 3 bases, the J end lost 6 bases, and 14 bases lay between the germline ends. CDR3 sequence (DNA): TGTGCCAGCAGCTTGGAGGGTGGGGGGCCTGAAGCTTTCTTT. This codes for CASSLEGGGPEAFF.

CDR3 bases: TGTGCCAGCAGCCCTCGGACAGGGACCTACGAGCAGTACTTC. It codes for CASSPRTGTYEQYF. The chain uses TRBV7-6 and TRBJ2-7; 8 nucleotides align to TRBD1. Looked up from germline, CDR1 is SGHVS and CDR2 is FNYEAQ. The V segment lost 5 bases and the J segment 2 bases; nucleotides outside the gene matches: 5. The CDR3 runs 14 residues.

V and J are TRBV9 and TRBJ2-1; TRBD1 or TRBD2 may be the D gene (6 bases each). Germline V CDR1 and CDR2: SGDLS, YYNGEE. V gave up 0 bases and J gave up 3 bases, with 13 bases separating them. The CDR3 runs to 16 residues. In DNA, the CDR3 is TGTGCCAGCAGCGTAGGGGTTAGGGGGGTCTACAATGAGCAGTTCTTC. It yields the protein CASSVGVRGVYNEQFF. The variable domain in full, completed from reference TRBV9 and TRBJ2-1, reads DSGVTQTPKHLITATGQRVTLRCSPRSGDLSVYWYQQSLDQGLQFLIQYYNGEERAKGNILERFSAQQFPDLHSELNLSSLELGDSALYFCASSVGVRGVYNEQFFGPGTRLTVL.

The chain carries TRBV3-1 (or the pseudogene TRBV3-2) and TRBJ1-2; unclear D gene. In germline, CDR1 is LGHDT, CDR2 YNNKEL (reference sequence). V was shortened by 3 bases and J by 3 bases, with 8 bases between the two germline ends. The CDR3 has 13 residues. The CDR3 region has the DNA TGTGCCAGCAGCCAGGCAGCGTACTATGGCTACACCTTC. Translating gives CASSQAAYYGYTF.